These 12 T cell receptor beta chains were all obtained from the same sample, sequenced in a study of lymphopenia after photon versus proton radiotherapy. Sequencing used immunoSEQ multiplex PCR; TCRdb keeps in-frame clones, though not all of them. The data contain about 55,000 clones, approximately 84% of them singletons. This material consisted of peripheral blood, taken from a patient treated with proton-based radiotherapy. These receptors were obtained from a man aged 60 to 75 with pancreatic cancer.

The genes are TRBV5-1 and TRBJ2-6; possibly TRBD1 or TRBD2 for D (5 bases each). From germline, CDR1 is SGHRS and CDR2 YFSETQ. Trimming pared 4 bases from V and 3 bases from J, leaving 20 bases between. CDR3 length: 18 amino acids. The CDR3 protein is CASSEARGAIFGANVLTF. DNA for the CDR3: TGCGCCAGCAGCGAGGCGAGGGGCGCTATCTTTGGGGCCAACGTCCTGACTTTC.

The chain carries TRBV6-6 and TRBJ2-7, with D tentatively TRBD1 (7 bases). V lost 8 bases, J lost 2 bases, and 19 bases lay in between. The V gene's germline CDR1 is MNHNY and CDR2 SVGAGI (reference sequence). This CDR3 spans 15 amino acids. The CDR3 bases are TGTGCCAGCCGACAGACAGGGAGGCTTCCCTACGAGCAGTACTTC. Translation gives CASRQTGRLPYEQYF.

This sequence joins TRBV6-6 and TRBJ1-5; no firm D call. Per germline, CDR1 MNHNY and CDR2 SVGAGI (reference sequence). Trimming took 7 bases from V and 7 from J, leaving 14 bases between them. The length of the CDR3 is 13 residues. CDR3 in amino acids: CASTPGQIQPQHF. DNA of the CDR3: TGTGCCAGCACTCCCGGGCAAATCCAGCCCCAGCATTTT.

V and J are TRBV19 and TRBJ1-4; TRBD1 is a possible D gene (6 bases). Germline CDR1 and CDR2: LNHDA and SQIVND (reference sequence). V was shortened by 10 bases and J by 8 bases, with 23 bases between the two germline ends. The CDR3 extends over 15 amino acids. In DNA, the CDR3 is TGTGCCACCACGAACCCACAGGGTCGTAAGGAAAAACTGTTTTTT. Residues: CATTNPQGRKEKLFF.

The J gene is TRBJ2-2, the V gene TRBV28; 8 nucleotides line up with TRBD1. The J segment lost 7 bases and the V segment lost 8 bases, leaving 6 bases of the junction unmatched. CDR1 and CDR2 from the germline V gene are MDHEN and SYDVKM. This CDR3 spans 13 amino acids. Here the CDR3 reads CASLGQANGELFF. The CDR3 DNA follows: TGTGCCAGCTTGGGACAGGCGAACGGGGAGCTGTTTTTT. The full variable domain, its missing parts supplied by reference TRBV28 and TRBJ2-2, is DVKVTQSSRYLVKRTGEKVFLECVQDMDHENMFWYRQDPGLGLRLIYFSYDVKMKEKGDIPEGYSVSREKKERFSLILESASTNQTSMYLCASLGQANGELFFGEGSRLTVL.

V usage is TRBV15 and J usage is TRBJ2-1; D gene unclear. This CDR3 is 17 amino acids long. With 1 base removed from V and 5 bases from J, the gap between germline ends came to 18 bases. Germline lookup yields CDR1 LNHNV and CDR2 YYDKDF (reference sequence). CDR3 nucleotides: TGTGCCACCAGCAGAGGAGGCAGGCGGCTTTTAGACAATGAGCAGTTCTTC. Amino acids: CATSRGGRRLLDNEQFF.

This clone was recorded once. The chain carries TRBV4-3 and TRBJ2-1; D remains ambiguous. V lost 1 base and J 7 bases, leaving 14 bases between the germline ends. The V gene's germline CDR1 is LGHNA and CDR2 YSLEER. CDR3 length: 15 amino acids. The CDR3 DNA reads TGCGCCAGCAGCCAAGGCCTTGCAGCAGAAAATGAGCAGTTCTTC. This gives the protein CASSQGLAAENEQFF.

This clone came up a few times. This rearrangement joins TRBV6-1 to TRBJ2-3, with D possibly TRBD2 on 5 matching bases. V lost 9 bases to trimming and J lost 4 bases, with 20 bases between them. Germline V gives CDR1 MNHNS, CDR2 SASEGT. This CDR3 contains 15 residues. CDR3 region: CASEAWLASADTQYF. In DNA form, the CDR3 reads TGTGCCAGTGAAGCGTGGCTAGCCTCGGCAGATACGCAGTATTTT.

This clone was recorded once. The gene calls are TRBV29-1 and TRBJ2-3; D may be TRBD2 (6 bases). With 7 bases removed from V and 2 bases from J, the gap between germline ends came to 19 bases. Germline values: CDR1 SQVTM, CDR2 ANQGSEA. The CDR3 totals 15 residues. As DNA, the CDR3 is TGCAGCGGCCGCCTAGGAGGGCGGAACACAGATACGCAGTATTTT. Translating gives CSGRLGGRNTDTQYF.

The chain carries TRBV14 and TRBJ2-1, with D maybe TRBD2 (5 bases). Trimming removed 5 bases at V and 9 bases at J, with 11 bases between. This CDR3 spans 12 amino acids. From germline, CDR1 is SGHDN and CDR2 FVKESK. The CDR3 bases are TGTGCCAGCAGCACGACAACTAGTGAGCAGTTCTTC. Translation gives CASSTTTSEQFF.

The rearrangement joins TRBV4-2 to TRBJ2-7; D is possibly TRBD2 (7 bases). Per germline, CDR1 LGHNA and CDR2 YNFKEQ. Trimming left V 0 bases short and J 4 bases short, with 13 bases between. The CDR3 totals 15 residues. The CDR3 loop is CASSQDGGAQYEQYF. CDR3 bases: TGTGCCAGCAGCCAAGATGGGGGGGCGCAGTACGAGCAGTACTTC.

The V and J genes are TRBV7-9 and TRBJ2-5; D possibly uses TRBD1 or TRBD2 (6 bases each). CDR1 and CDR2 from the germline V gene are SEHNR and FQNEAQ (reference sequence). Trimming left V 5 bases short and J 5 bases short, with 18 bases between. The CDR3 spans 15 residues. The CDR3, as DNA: TGTGCCAGCAGCCTCCGGGCCCAAGGGGGGGAGACCCAGTACTTC. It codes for CASSLRAQGGETQYF. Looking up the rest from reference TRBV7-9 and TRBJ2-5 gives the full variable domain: DTGVSQNPRHKITKRGQNVTFRCDPISEHNRLYWYRQTLGQGPEFLTYFQNEAQLEKSRLLSDRFSAERPKGSFSTLEIQRTEQGDSAMYLCASSLRAQGGETQYFGPGTRLLVL.